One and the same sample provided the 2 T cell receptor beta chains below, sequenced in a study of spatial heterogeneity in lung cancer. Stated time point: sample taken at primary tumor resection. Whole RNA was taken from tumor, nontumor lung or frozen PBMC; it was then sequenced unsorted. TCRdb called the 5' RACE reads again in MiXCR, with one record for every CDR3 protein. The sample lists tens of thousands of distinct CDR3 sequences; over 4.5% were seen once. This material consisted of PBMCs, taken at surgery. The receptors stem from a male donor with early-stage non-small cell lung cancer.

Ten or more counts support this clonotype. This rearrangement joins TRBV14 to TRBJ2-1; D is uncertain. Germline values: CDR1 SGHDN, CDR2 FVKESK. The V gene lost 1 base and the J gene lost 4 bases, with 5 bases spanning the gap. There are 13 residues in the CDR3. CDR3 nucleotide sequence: TGTGCCAGCAGCCAAGTTAGGTACAATGAGCAGTTCTTC. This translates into CASSQVRYNEQFF.

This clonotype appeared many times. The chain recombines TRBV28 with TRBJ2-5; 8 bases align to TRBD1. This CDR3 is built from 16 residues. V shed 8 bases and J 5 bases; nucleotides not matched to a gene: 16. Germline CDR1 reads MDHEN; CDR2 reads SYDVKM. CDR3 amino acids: CASASPGTGGMETQYF. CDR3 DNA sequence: TGTGCCAGCGCCTCGCCCGGCACAGGGGGTATGGAGACCCAGTACTTC.